The 16 T cell receptor beta chains given below trace back to one sample, sequenced in a study of CD8 T cells in ankylosing spondylitis. TCRdb re-called the 5' RACE reads with MiXCR, one entry per CDR3 protein. The repertoire holds 200,000 to 300,000 distinct CDR3 sequences, with around a tenth as singletons. The sample was blood, either unsorted or a sorted T cell fraction (not recorded which). The receptors here all came from a male donor with ankylosing spondylitis or in good health (not recorded which).

This clonotype was counted many times. The chain joins TRBV5-1 to TRBJ2-1; D may be TRBD2 (6 bases). Germline CDR1 SGHRS, CDR2 YFSETQ. Trimming took 4 bases from V and 5 from J, leaving 22 bases between them. This CDR3 spans 17 amino acids. CDR3 DNA: TGCGCCAGCAGCCTCCTTCCATCGGGACTGGTAGACAATGAGCAGTTCTTC. Protein sequence: CASSLLPSGLVDNEQFF. Full variable domain (rest looked up from reference TRBV5-1 and TRBJ2-1): KAGVTQTPRYLIKTRGQQVTLSCSPISGHRSVSWYQQTPGQGLQFLFEYFSETQRNKGNFPGRFSGRQFSNSRSEMNVSTLELGDSALYLCASSLLPSGLVDNEQFFGPGTRLTVL.

The rearrangement joins TRBV6-2 or TRBV6-3 to TRBJ2-2; unclear D gene. The CDR3 spans 16 residues. The germline V gene encodes CDR1 MNHEY and CDR2 SVGEGT. The V end lost 8 bases, the J end lost 10 bases, and 26 bases lay between the germline ends. Here the CDR3 reads CASASPPGRGSEELFF. Written as DNA, the CDR3 is TGTGCCAGCGCCTCCCCACCGGGTAGAGGAAGCGAGGAGCTGTTTTTT.

This clonotype was recorded many times. The V gene is TRBV27, the J gene TRBJ2-7, with D possibly TRBD1 on 6 matching bases. This CDR3 is 17 amino acids long. The germline V gene encodes CDR1 MNHEY and CDR2 SMNVEV (reference sequence). V gave up 6 bases and J gave up 1 base, with 22 bases separating them. CDR3 sequence reads: CASRKMTGYFGSYEQYF. DNA for the CDR3: TGTGCCAGCAGAAAGATGACAGGCTACTTCGGGTCCTACGAGCAGTACTTC.

There are many counts of this clonotype. V usage is TRBV20-1 and J usage is TRBJ2-7, with D perhaps TRBD1 (6 bases). Between the trimmed V and J ends, which lost 6 bases and 6 bases, there was a span of 15 bases. CDR1 is DFQATT and CDR2 is SNEGSKA in the germline V gene (reference sequence). CDR3 size: 12 residues. CDR3 DNA sequence: TGCAGTGCCAAGGGGGAACTTCTCGAGCAGTACTTC. It is translated as CSAKGELLEQYF.

On this clonotype: This may arise from a read error, as a much more abundant clone is one base away. The chain recombines TRBV5-5 with TRBJ2-1; weak D call: TRBD2 (5 bases). This CDR3 is built from 12 residues. Germline V gene sequence: CDR1 SGHKS, CDR2 YYEKEE (reference sequence). CDR3 DNA sequence: TGTGTCAGCAGCTTGGTCGGGGATGAGCAGTTCTTC. Translation: CVSSLVGDEQFF.

This clonotype was recorded at least ten times. The chain has TRBV4-2 and TRBJ2-2; D is undetermined. This CDR3 has 13 amino acids. Looked up from germline, CDR1 is LGHNA and CDR2 is YNFKEQ. Trimming pared 4 bases from V and 6 bases from J, leaving 9 bases between. This chain's CDR3 is CASSPALAGELFF. The CDR3 coding sequence is TGTGCCAGCAGCCCGGCCCTGGCCGGGGAGCTGTTTTTT.

This clonotype was detected many times. The rearrangement joins TRBV21-1 to TRBJ2-5; the DNA was not compared with TRBD1, the D call given in the table. TRBV21-1 corresponds to a pseudogene. The CDR3 is 12 residues long. Here the CDR3 reads CASGLDREAQYF. The CDR3 DNA reads as TGTGCCAGCGGTCTGGACAGGGAGGCCCAGTACTTC.

In this sample, this clonotype turned up many times. The V gene is TRBV24-1, the J gene TRBJ1-5; D call uncertain. V was pared by 5 bases and J by 0 bases, with 7 bases between. The V gene's germline CDR1 is KGHDR and CDR2 SFDVKD. The CDR3 extends over 14 amino acids. The CDR3 loop reads CATSAAGSNQPQHF. CDR3 DNA sequence: TGTGCCACCAGTGCCGCAGGTAGCAATCAGCCCCAGCATTTT.

This clonotype has a count of ten or more. The chain is built from TRBV9 and TRBJ2-5; the match to TRBD2 covers 8 bases. The V gene end was trimmed by 4 bases and the J gene end by 5 bases; junction bases not matched to a gene: 7. The CDR3 loop spans 14 amino acids. Germline loops: CDR1 SGDLS, CDR2 YYNGEE. The CDR3 sequence is CASSPRGGWETQYF. Here the CDR3 DNA reads TGTGCCAGCAGCCCCCGGGGGGGCTGGGAGACCCAGTACTTC.

The chain links TRBV12-3 or TRBV12-4 to TRBJ2-2; possible D gene TRBD2, 5 bases. V lost 6 bases to trimming and J lost 3 bases, with 14 bases between them. This CDR3 spans 15 amino acids. The CDR3 DNA is TGTGCCAGCAGGGCCCACAGCGGAGACACCGGGGAGCTGTTTTTT. Encoded protein: CASRAHSGDTGELFF.

This chain connects TRBV5-1 to TRBJ2-2; D perhaps matches TRBD2 (6 bases). V was trimmed by 0 bases and J by 4 bases, leaving 10 bases between them. This CDR3 is built from 15 residues. Germline assignment: CDR1 SGHRS and CDR2 YFSETQ. CDR3 sequence: CASSLGLARTGELFF. In DNA, the CDR3 is TGCGCCAGCAGCTTGGGTCTAGCGCGCACCGGGGAGCTGTTTTTT.

This clonotype was observed many times. The V call is TRBV15, the J call TRBJ2-2; TRBD2 matches at 7 bases. Germline trimming cut 5 bases from V and 7 bases from J; bases unmatched to any gene: 7. CDR3 length equals 14 residues. CDR1 is LNHNV, CDR2 YYDKDF, per germline (reference sequence). CDR3 in amino acids: CATSFRLAGGELFF. The CDR3 nucleotides read TGTGCCACCAGCTTCCGACTAGCCGGCGGGGAGCTGTTTTTT.

This clonotype was observed a handful of times. The chain couples TRBV5-1 to TRBJ2-6, with a tentative D call TRBD2 (6 bases). This CDR3 spans 16 amino acids. CDR1 and CDR2 (germline): SGHRS, YFSETQ. Trimming shortened V by 0 bases and J by 1 base, and 8 bases separated the two germline ends. This chain's CDR3 is CASSLERGSGANVLTF. The CDR3 DNA reads TGCGCCAGCAGCTTGGAACGGGGGTCTGGGGCCAACGTCCTGACTTTC.

This clonotype was picked up many times. This chain uses TRBV29-1 with TRBJ1-3, with 8 bases lining up with TRBD1. Germline lookup yields CDR1 SQVTM and CDR2 ANQGSEA. The trim removed 4 bases at V and 0 bases at J, leaving 2 bases unmatched. The CDR3 loop spans 14 amino acids. The CDR3 spells CSVGDRYSGNTIYF. The CDR3 region has the DNA TGCAGCGTTGGGGACAGGTACTCTGGAAACACCATATATTTT.

CDR3 sequence: CASSRISSTSVWYEQFF. In nucleotides, the CDR3 is TGCGCCAGCAGCCGCATTTCCAGTACTAGCGTCTGGTATGAGCAGTTCTTC. V is TRBV5-1 and J is TRBJ2-1; 7 bases are a match to TRBD2. V trimming: 4 bases; J trimming: 8 bases; junction bases outside the gene matches: 18. Germline lookup yields CDR1 SGHRS and CDR2 YFSETQ. The CDR3 is made up of 17 amino acids.

This clonotype was observed many times. This rearrangement joins TRBV12-3 or TRBV12-4 to TRBJ2-2; D possibly corresponds to TRBD1 (5 bases). Trimming took off 6 bases at V and 6 bases at J, with 11 bases between the two ends. The CDR3 is 13 amino acids. The CDR3 DNA is TGTGCCAGCAGCCCAGGGTGGTCCGGGGAGCTGTTTTTT. Its protein product is CASSPGWSGELFF.